One sample yielded the 6 T cell receptor beta chains listed below, sequenced in a study of early T cells in non-severe SARS-CoV-2 infection. TCRdb ran MiXCR on the 5' RACE reads and lists one entry per CDR3 protein. The table shows about 63,000 distinct CDR3 sequences, with approximately 12% occurring only once. The material sequenced was whole blood. Every receptor here comes from an adult who was a healthcare worker with PCR-confirmed SARS-CoV-2 infection or an uninfected control (not recorded which).

This clonotype was seen many times. The V call is TRBV5-1, the J call TRBJ2-1; 13 bases line up with TRBD2. The ends lost 5 bases at V and 0 bases at J; junction bases unmatched: 11. The germline V gene has CDR1 SGHRS and CDR2 YFSETQ. The CDR3 consists of 19 residues. CDR3 residues: CASRYPTSGGPSSYNEQFF. The CDR3 DNA reads as TGCGCCAGCAGATACCCGACTAGCGGGGGGCCTAGCTCCTACAATGAGCAGTTCTTC.

This clonotype was counted a few times. The rearrangement joins TRBV6-1 to TRBJ2-7; D is perhaps TRBD2 (6 bases). The CDR3 has 15 residues. Trimming pared 2 bases from V and 2 bases from J, leaving 13 bases between. Per germline, CDR1 MNHNS and CDR2 SASEGT. CDR3 bases: TGTGCCAGCAGTGAATATGGAGGGCTAACCTACGAGCAGTACTTC. Protein sequence: CASSEYGGLTYEQYF.

The genes are TRBV6-5 and TRBJ1-2; the match to TRBD1 covers 10 bases. The J segment lost 4 bases and the V segment lost 2 bases, leaving 1 base of the junction unmatched. Germline loops: CDR1 MNHEY, CDR2 SVGAGI. The CDR3 extends over 14 amino acids. In DNA form, the CDR3 reads TGTGCCAGCAGTTACCGGGACAGGGGCTATGGCTACACCTTC. Its protein is CASSYRDRGYGYTF.

This clonotype was seen repeatedly, ten times or more. The rearrangement uses TRBV10-3 and TRBJ2-6, with 10 bases identical to TRBD2. The CDR3 has 17 amino acids. Germline CDR1 ENHRY, CDR2 SYGVKD. Losses at the gene ends were 3 bases for V and 2 bases for J; bases not matched to a gene: 4. Here the CDR3 DNA reads TGTGCCATCAGTGACCCCCTAGCGGGGGCTGGGGCCAACGTCCTGACTTTC. Translating it yields CAISDPLAGAGANVLTF.

The sample holds a few counts of this clonotype. The CDR3 protein is CASSVAYNSPLHF. DNA for the CDR3: TGTGCCAGCAGCGTAGCGTATAATTCACCCCTCCACTTT. The chain joins TRBV9 to TRBJ1-6; D is undetermined. Trimming cost V 0 bases and J 4 bases, with 2 bases left between them. Germline lookup yields CDR1 SGDLS and CDR2 YYNGEE. This CDR3 comprises 13 residues.

This clonotype has a handful of counts. The CDR3 is CSARKLQGNGYTF. As DNA, the CDR3 is TGCAGTGCTAGAAAGCTTCAGGGGAATGGCTACACCTTC. This chain links TRBV20-1 with TRBJ1-2; possible D gene TRBD1, 6 bases. Germline V gives CDR1 DFQATT, CDR2 SNEGSKA (reference sequence). The CDR3 has 13 amino acids. The V end lost 2 bases, the J end lost 6 bases, and 13 bases lay between the germline ends.